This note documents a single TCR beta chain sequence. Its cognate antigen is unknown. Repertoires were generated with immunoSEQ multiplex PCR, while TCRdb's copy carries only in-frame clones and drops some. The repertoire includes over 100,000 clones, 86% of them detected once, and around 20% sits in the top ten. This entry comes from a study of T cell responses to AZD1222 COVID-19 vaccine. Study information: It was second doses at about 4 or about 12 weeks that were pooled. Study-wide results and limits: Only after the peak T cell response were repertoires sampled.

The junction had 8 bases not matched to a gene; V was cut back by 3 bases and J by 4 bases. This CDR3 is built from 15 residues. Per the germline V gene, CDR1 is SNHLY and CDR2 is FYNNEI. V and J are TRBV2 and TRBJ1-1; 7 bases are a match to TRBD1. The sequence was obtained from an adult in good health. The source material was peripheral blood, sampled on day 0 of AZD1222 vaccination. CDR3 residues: CASSERGQGGTEAFF. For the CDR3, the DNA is TGTGCCAGCAGTGAGAGGGGGCAGGGTGGCACTGAAGCTTTCTTT.